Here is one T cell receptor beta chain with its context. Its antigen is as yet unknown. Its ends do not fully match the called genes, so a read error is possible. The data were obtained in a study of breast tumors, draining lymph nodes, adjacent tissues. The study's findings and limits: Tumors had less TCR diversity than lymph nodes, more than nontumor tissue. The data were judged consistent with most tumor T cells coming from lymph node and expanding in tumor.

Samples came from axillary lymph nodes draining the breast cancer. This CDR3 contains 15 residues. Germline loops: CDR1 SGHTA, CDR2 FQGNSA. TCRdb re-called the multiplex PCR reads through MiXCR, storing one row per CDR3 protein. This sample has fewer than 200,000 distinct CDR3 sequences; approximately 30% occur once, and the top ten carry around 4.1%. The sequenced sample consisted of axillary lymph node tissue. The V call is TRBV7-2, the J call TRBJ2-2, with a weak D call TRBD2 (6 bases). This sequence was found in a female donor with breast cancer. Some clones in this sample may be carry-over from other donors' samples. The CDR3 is CASRQGLANTGELFF. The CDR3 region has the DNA TGTGCCAGCAGGCAGGGACTGGCGAACACCGGGGAGCTGTTTTTC.